These T cell receptor beta chains were read from a single sample in a study of blood T cell repertoires in COVID-19. Here immunoSEQ multiplex PCR was the method, and the copy in TCRdb shows in-frame clones only, minus some. The sample carries fewer than 400,000 clones, more than 90% recorded once. The sequenced material came from PBMCs or T cells enriched from blood (not recorded which). Every receptor here comes from a woman in her twenties or thirties who had recovered from COVID-19. Each CDR3 is given with its conserved first and last residue. Fields, in order: J gene, D gene, clone size, V gene, CDR3 DNA, CDR3 protein. A D gene is named only where the DNA matches it firmly. Clone size is not always given. Where it is, it says once, few, many or a class for expanded clones.

TRBJ2-3,TRBD2,once,TRBV7-2,TGTGCCAGCAGCTTAGTTGGACTAGCGGTGGAAGATACGCAGTATTTT,CASSLVGLAVEDTQYF
TRBJ1-4,-,-,TRBV2,TGTGCCAGCAGCGGCAGGTTCGAAAAACTGTTTTTT,CASSGRFEKLFF
TRBJ1-4,-,-,TRBV29-1,TGCAGCGTTGCGGGGGGGGATGAAAAACTGTTTTTT,CSVAGGDEKLFF
TRBJ1-5,TRBD1,-,TRBV4-3,TGCGCCAGCAGCCACCCTGGACAGGGGTTAAATCAGCCCCAGCATTTT,CASSHPGQGLNQPQHF
TRBJ2-1,TRBD1,-,TRBV19,TGTGCCAGTAGTGGACAGGGCTCCTACAATGAGCAGTTCTTC,CASSGQGSYNEQFF
TRBJ2-3,-,-,TRBV3-1/TRBV3-2,TGTGCCAGCAGCCCGCGCAGCGGAACTAGCACAGATACGCAGTATTTT,CASSPRSGTSTDTQYF
TRBJ2-3,TRBD2,-,TRBV18,TGTGCCAGCTCACCACCGCGCCAGCGGGGTAGCACAGATACGCAGTATTTT,CASSPPRQRGSTDTQYF
TRBJ2-1,TRBD2,once,TRBV7-8,TGTGCCAGCAGCCAACCCCCTAGCGGGCAGTTCTTC,CASSQPPSGQFF
TRBJ2-1,TRBD2,-,TRBV7-9,TGTGCCAGCAGCCAAACGAGCGGGAACTCCTACAATGAGCAGTTCTTC,CASSQTSGNSYNEQFF
TRBJ2-7,-,-,TRBV7-2,TGTGCCAGCACCTTAACGACAGGCGCCTACGAGCAGTACTTC,CASTLTTGAYEQYF
TRBJ1-5,-,once,TRBV27,TGTGCCAGCAGTTGGAGGGGTGAAAGCAATCAGCCCCAGCATTTT,CASSWRGESNQPQHF
TRBJ2-5,-,-,TRBV5-5,TGTGCCAGCAGCTTAGACCAGGTCCAAGAGACCCAGTACTTC,CASSLDQVQETQYF
TRBJ1-4,-,-,TRBV28,TGTGCCAGCGGGAGGACTGTGAGTGAAAAACTGTTTTTT,CASGRTVSEKLFF
TRBJ1-5,-,-,TRBV6-2/TRBV6-3,TGTGCCAGCAGTTTCCAGGATCAGCCCCAGCATTTT,CASSFQDQPQHF
TRBJ1-2,TRBD1,-,TRBV6-5,TGTGCCAGCAGTTCCCCGGACAGGGGAGGTATTGGCTACACCTTC,CASSSPDRGGIGYTF
TRBJ2-1,TRBD2,-,TRBV5-6,TGTGCCAGCAGCCCAGGGCTAGCGGGAGTTCAGCAGTTCTTC,CASSPGLAGVQQFF
TRBJ2-2,-,-,TRBV18,TGTGCCAGCTCACCGCGGTCCCTGAACACCGGGGAGCTGTTTTTT,CASSPRSLNTGELFF
TRBJ2-1,-,-,TRBV11-3,TGTGCCAGCAGCTTAGACGCGACTCCCCGGCGCAATGAGCAGTTCTTC,CASSLDATPRRNEQFF
TRBJ1-3,-,-,TRBV5-1,TGCGCCAGCAGCATTGGGGGACTGGACGCGTCTGGAAACACCATATATTTT,CASSIGGLDASGNTIYF
TRBJ1-1,-,-,TRBV6-5,TGTGCCAGCAGTTACTCGAAGATGGGGGGCACTGAAGCTTTCTTT,CASSYSKMGGTEAFF
TRBJ1-2,-,-,TRBV3-1/TRBV3-2,TGTGCCAGCAGCCAAGCATATCGACCGGGGGGAATCGACTATGGCTACACCTTC,CASSQAYRPGGIDYGYTF
TRBJ1-4,TRBD1,-,TRBV6-5,TGTGCCAGCAGTAGATCCGGGACAGATAATGAAAAACTGTTTTTT,CASSRSGTDNEKLFF